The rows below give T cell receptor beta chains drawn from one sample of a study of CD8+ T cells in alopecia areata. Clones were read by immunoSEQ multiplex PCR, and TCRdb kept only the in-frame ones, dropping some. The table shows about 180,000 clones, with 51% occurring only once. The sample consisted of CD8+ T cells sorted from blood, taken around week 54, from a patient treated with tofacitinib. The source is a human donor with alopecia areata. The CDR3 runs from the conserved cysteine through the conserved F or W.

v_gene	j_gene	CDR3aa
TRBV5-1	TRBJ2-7	CASSLVGNEQYF
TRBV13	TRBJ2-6	CASSLRDSGANVLTF
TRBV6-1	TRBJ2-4	CASSARGGVAKNIQYF
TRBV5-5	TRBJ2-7	CASSSTEDRLEQYF
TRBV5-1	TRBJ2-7	CASSFRQGIDEQYF
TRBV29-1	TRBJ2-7	CSVARAGVTYEQYF
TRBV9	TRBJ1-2	CASNSGTGVSGYTF
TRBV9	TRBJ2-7	CASSGTQPGEQYF
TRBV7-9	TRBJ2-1	CASSLLAGAVEQFF
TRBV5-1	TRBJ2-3	CASSPAQGAGVADTQYF